Each of the 5 T cell receptor beta chains below was sequenced from the same sample in a study of intratumoral heterogeneity in liver cancer. Assay used: immunoSEQ multiplex PCR; TCRdb lists only in-frame clones, some missing. The sample carries 20,000 to 25,000 clones, over 60% recorded once. Sequences were derived from tumor-adjacent normal tissue, sampled before any cancer treatment. The receptors come from a woman in her seventies with hepatocellular carcinoma.

This chain uses TRBV29-1 with TRBJ2-1, with a possible D match to TRBD2 (5 bases). The germline V gene encodes CDR1 SQVTM and CDR2 ANQGSEA. Trimming took 6 bases from V and 0 from J, leaving 21 bases between them. The CDR3 is 17 amino acids. In DNA, the CDR3 is TGCAGCGTAAACGGACTGTTAGAGGAAGGCTCCTACAATGAGCAGTTCTTC. Translation: CSVNGLLEEGSYNEQFF.

The chain has TRBV2 and TRBJ2-7; D not resolved. CDR3 length: 13 amino acids. The germline gives CDR1 SNHLY, CDR2 FYNNEI. Trimming removed 7 bases at V and 1 base at J, with 11 bases between. The CDR3 DNA reads TGTGCCAGCACCTCGACCCCGTCCTACGAGCAGTACTTC. Protein product: CASTSTPSYEQYF.

This clone has only a few counts. The CDR3 coding sequence is TGCGCCAGCATTTGGAGCTCTGGAAACACCATATATTTT. It specifies CASIWSSGNTIYF. This rearrangement joins TRBV23-1 to TRBJ1-3; the D is unclear. TRBV23-1 is known as an ORF, though its function is uncertain. The CDR3 loop spans 13 amino acids. The V end lost 7 bases, the J end lost 0 bases, and 7 bases lay between the germline ends.

J is TRBJ2-3 and V is TRBV18, with TRBD2 as a possible D gene (6 bases). Germline V gives CDR1 KGHSH, CDR2 LQKENI. The CDR3 extends over 14 amino acids. The V end was cut by 3 bases, the J end by 0 bases, with 7 bases between. The CDR3 region has the DNA TGTGCCAGCTCACCCGGGACTAGCACAGATACGCAGTATTTT. Amino acid sequence: CASSPGTSTDTQYF.

Only a few counts were recorded for this clone. The chain has TRBV6-2 or TRBV6-3 and TRBJ2-2; 12 nucleotides line up with TRBD2. Looked up from germline, CDR1 is MNHEY and CDR2 is SVGEGT. The V gene end was trimmed by 4 bases and the J gene end by 5 bases; junction bases not matched to a gene: 5. The CDR3 runs 16 residues. The CDR3 loop reads CASSSRLAGATGELFF. CDR3 DNA sequence: TGTGCCAGCAGTTCGCGACTAGCGGGAGCAACCGGGGAGCTGTTTTTT.